The next 29 T cell receptor beta chains were all read from a single sample in a study of T cells after yellow fever vaccination. Each CDR3 protein is one row after TCRdb ran MiXCR on the 5' RACE reads. In the table there are 29,000 or so distinct CDR3 sequences, roughly 6.1% of which are singletons. This material consisted of PBMCs, either bulk or a sorted T-cell subset (CD4+, CD8+, memory, or dextramer-sorted; not recorded which), taken on the day of the yellow fever booster vaccination. The receptor set was obtained from a man aged 25 to 45 who received the YFV17D yellow fever vaccine.

This clonotype was counted ten times or more. This chain links TRBV13 with TRBJ2-1; 9 nucleotides align to TRBD2. V dropped 5 bases and J dropped 12; count of bases not matched to a gene: 14. Germline CDR1 and CDR2: PRHDT and FYEKMQ (reference sequence). There are 15 residues in the CDR3. CDR3 loop: CASSPSGTSPISQFF. CDR3 bases: TGTGCCAGCAGCCCCTCCGGGACTAGCCCTATTTCGCAGTTCTTC.

This clonotype showed up many times. The chain recombines TRBV7-3 with TRBJ2-3; D is possibly TRBD2 (5 bases). The germline V gene encodes CDR1 SGHTA and CDR2 FQGTGA. Deletions cut 2 bases from V and 0 bases from J, with 12 bases between. The length of the CDR3 is 16 residues. The CDR3, as DNA: TGTGCCAGCAGCTTAGGAGCGGCCGGGAGCACAGATACGCAGTATTTT. The encoded protein is CASSLGAAGSTDTQYF.

This clonotype was detected ten times or more. The chain joins TRBV18 to TRBJ2-3, with a possible D match to TRBD1 (5 bases). The length of the CDR3 is 14 residues. Trimming took 5 bases from V and 0 from J, leaving 9 bases between them. The germline V gene encodes CDR1 KGHSH and CDR2 LQKENI. The DNA for the CDR3 is TGTGCCAGCTCAAAGGACATAAGCACAGATACGCAGTATTTT. Amino acids: CASSKDISTDTQYF.

This clonotype was seen ten or more times. The V gene is TRBV25-1, the J gene TRBJ2-3; tentatively, D is TRBD2 (6 bases). Germline values: CDR1 MGHDK, CDR2 SYGVNS. The V end was cut by 3 bases, the J end by 2 bases, with 15 bases between. This CDR3 has 16 residues. CDR3 region: CASSDYVRGYTDTQYF. CDR3 bases: TGTGCCAGCAGTGATTACGTGCGGGGCTACACAGATACGCAGTATTTT.

Ten or more counts support this clonotype. The J gene is TRBJ2-2, the V gene TRBV27, with 7 bases lining up with TRBD2. Germline trimming cut 8 bases from V and 5 bases from J; bases unmatched to any gene: 8. The CDR3 has 14 residues. Germline V gene lookup returns CDR1 MNHEY and CDR2 SMNVEV (reference sequence). The CDR3: CASARGVRTGELFF. For the CDR3, the DNA is TGTGCCAGCGCCCGGGGGGTCCGGACCGGGGAGCTGTTTTTT.

V is TRBV10-3 and J is TRBJ2-5, with a possible D match to TRBD1 (6 bases). This CDR3 has 13 amino acids. Trimming pared 4 bases from V and 4 bases from J, leaving 10 bases between. The germline V gene encodes CDR1 ENHRY and CDR2 SYGVKD. The CDR3 sequence: CAISGGGRETQYF. CDR3 bases: TGTGCCATCAGTGGAGGGGGACGAGAGACCCAGTACTTC.

CDR3 in amino acids: CSARGGLAGAHYNEQFF. In DNA, the CDR3 is TGCAGTGCTAGAGGCGGACTAGCGGGAGCGCATTACAATGAGCAGTTCTTC. The rearrangement joins TRBV20-1 to TRBJ2-1; 13 nucleotides match TRBD2. Germline CDR1 reads DFQATT; CDR2 reads SNEGSKA (reference sequence). The CDR3 sequence is 17 residues long. J gave up 4 bases and V 1 base, and 7 bases lay outside the gene matches.

This clonotype was seen only once. The chain uses TRBV4-1 and TRBJ2-1; D is undetermined. Germline V gives CDR1 MGHRA, CDR2 YSYEKL. The CDR3 runs 15 residues. V was pared by 4 bases and J by 0 bases, with 10 bases between. The CDR3 DNA is TGCGCCAGCAGCCTAGGCCTAGGCTCCTACAATGAGCAGTTCTTC. Amino acids: CASSLGLGSYNEQFF.

This clonotype was picked up many times. CDR3 bases: TGTGCCACCTATTCGAGCTCCTACGAGCAGTACTTC. It codes for CATYSSSYEQYF. The chain has TRBV27 and TRBJ2-7; no firm D call. Germline V lookup: CDR1 MNHEY, CDR2 SMNVEV (reference sequence). The CDR3 loop spans 12 amino acids. Trimming took 10 bases from V and 0 from J, leaving 10 bases between them.

The CDR3, as DNA: TGTGCCCTCTGTTTCATACCAGGACAGGGAAATAATGAAAAACTGTTTTTT. Translation gives CALCFIPGQGNNEKLFF. The V and J genes are TRBV3-1 and TRBJ1-4, with TRBD1 identical over 8 bases. CDR3 size: 17 residues. Trimming at V came to 11 bases and at J to 4 bases, leaving 18 bases not matched to a gene. Germline-derived CDR1 and CDR2 are LGHDT and YNNKEL (reference sequence).

CDR3 loop: CASSSFQETQYF. CDR3 DNA sequence: TGTGCCAGCAGTTCTTTCCAAGAGACCCAGTACTTC. This chain links TRBV28 with TRBJ2-5; D uncertain. Germline values: CDR1 MDHEN, CDR2 SYDVKM. V was trimmed by 4 bases and J by 1 base, leaving 4 bases between them. The CDR3 sequence is 12 residues long.

J is TRBJ2-5 and V is TRBV7-2, with TRBD1 matching over 9 bases. V gave up 7 bases and J gave up 6 bases; unmatched junction bases: 12. There are 15 residues in the CDR3. Germline CDR1 SGHTA, CDR2 FQGNSA. CDR3 nucleotides: TGTGCCAGCAACCAGGGACAGGGAAAGATACAGACCCAGTACTTC. This sequence encodes CASNQGQGKIQTQYF.

The chain joins TRBV7-2 to TRBJ2-3, with D perhaps given as TRBD1 or TRBD2 (6 bases each). This CDR3 contains 14 residues. Between the trimmed V and J ends, which lost 7 bases and 0 bases, there was a span of 11 bases. Germline V gene sequence: CDR1 SGHTA, CDR2 FQGNSA. The CDR3 sequence is CASKGGLSTDTQYF. Written as DNA, the CDR3 is TGTGCCAGCAAAGGGGGACTTAGCACAGATACGCAGTATTTT.

This clonotype was observed at least ten times. V and J are TRBV20-1 and TRBJ2-4; unclear D gene. V gave up 5 bases and J gave up 0 bases, with 11 bases separating them. The CDR3 has 14 residues. The germline V gene encodes CDR1 DFQATT and CDR2 SNEGSKA (reference sequence). The DNA of the CDR3 is TGCAGTGCTCTGGGGTGGTTAGCCAAAAACATTCAGTACTTC. This encodes CSALGWLAKNIQYF.

V gene TRBV7-9 combines with J gene TRBJ1-1; 7 bases are a match to TRBD1. V gave up 1 base and J gave up 7 bases; unmatched junction bases: 9. This CDR3 is built from 15 residues. Germline CDR1 SEHNR, CDR2 FQNEAQ (reference sequence). The CDR3 coding sequence is TGTGCCAGCAGCTTAGGGGGGACAGTAGGAATTGAAGCTTTCTTT. As protein: CASSLGGTVGIEAFF. Complete variable domain (other parts from reference TRBV7-9 and TRBJ1-1): DTGVSQNPRHKITKRGQNVTFRCDPISEHNRLYWYRQTLGQGPEFLTYFQNEAQLEKSRLLSDRFSAERPKGSFSTLEIQRTEQGDSAMYLCASSLGGTVGIEAFFGQGTRLTVV.

This clonotype was found many times. This chain uses TRBV6-4 with TRBJ2-1, with 9 bases identical to TRBD2. The V gene end was trimmed by 0 bases and the J gene end by 4 bases; junction bases not matched to a gene: 1. This CDR3 is built from 15 residues. Germline V lookup: CDR1 MRHNA, CDR2 SNTAGT. Here the CDR3 DNA reads TGTGCCAGCAGTGACTCTAGCGGGAGTTACAATGAGCAGTTCTTC. It is translated as CASSDSSGSYNEQFF.

Turning to this clonotype: Being one base from a much bigger clone, this may be a read error. The rearrangement joins TRBV21-1 to TRBJ2-7. TRBV21-1 is a recognized pseudogene. The CDR3 runs to 13 residues. The CDR3 protein is CSSPGSHCYEQYF. In DNA, the CDR3 is TGTTCCAGTCCTGGGTCTCACTGCTACGAGCAGTACTTC.

J is TRBJ1-4 and V is TRBV5-1, with unresolved D. V lost 5 bases and J lost 8, with 7 bases in between. CDR3 length: 11 amino acids. Per germline, CDR1 SGHRS and CDR2 YFSETQ. In DNA form, the CDR3 reads TGCGCCAGCAGGGGCGCGGAAAAACTGTTTTTT. Translating gives CASRGAEKLFF.

The chain links TRBV7-9 to TRBJ2-5; TRBD1 matches at 9 bases. After removal of 5 bases from V and 2 bases from J, the junction contained 3 bases not matched to a gene. Germline V gene lookup returns CDR1 SEHNR and CDR2 FQNEAQ (reference sequence). This CDR3 comprises 14 residues. For the CDR3, the DNA is TGTGCCAGCAGCCCCGGGACAGGGCAAGAGACCCAGTACTTC. Protein sequence: CASSPGTGQETQYF.

In its sample, this clonotype was seen a few times. V is TRBV20-1 and J is TRBJ1-2; 9 bases agree with TRBD1. This CDR3 has 14 residues. V was clipped by 4 bases and J by 4 bases; unmatched bases: 7. Per the germline V gene, CDR1 is DFQATT and CDR2 is SNEGSKA (reference sequence). CDR3 in DNA: TGCAGTGCTACTTCCCGGGACAGGGCCTATGGCTACACCTTC. Protein product: CSATSRDRAYGYTF.

This clonotype has just a few counts. V usage is TRBV6-4 and J usage is TRBJ2-3; the D gene is possibly TRBD2 (5 bases). V was pared by 0 bases and J by 6 bases, with 13 bases between. CDR3 length: 15 amino acids. Per the germline V gene, CDR1 is MRHNA and CDR2 is SNTAGT. The CDR3 region has the DNA TGTGCCAGCAGTGACTCGATCGGTCTAGCTGATACGCAGTATTTT. Residues: CASSDSIGLADTQYF.

This clonotype was counted ten times or more. The V call is TRBV7-9, the J call TRBJ1-2; D unclear. Trimming stripped 0 bases from V and 3 bases from J, with 11 bases between. The CDR3 consists of 15 residues. CDR1 is SEHNR and CDR2 is FQNEAQ in the germline V gene (reference sequence). CDR3 DNA sequence: TGTGCCAGCAGCTTAGCGGGCTCGGGCTACTATGGCTACACCTTC. This sequence encodes CASSLAGSGYYGYTF.

Many counts were recorded for this clonotype. V is TRBV4-3 and J is TRBJ2-2, with D perhaps matching TRBD2 (5 bases). Germline-derived CDR1 and CDR2 are LGHNA and YSLEER. The CDR3 covers 14 residues. The V end was cut by 4 bases, the J end by 5 bases, with 11 bases between. The CDR3, as DNA: TGCGCCAGCAGCCCCGGGGATTGGACCGGGGAGCTGTTTTTT. Translation gives CASSPGDWTGELFF.

This chain joins TRBV5-1 and TRBJ1-2; TRBD1 agrees at 9 bases. V dropped 0 bases and J dropped 8; count of bases not matched to a gene: 11. This CDR3 spans 16 amino acids. The germline V gene encodes CDR1 SGHRS and CDR2 YFSETQ. CDR3 DNA sequence: TGCGCCAGCAGCTTGGATCCGGGACAGGGATCCGGCGGCTACACCTTC. Amino acids: CASSLDPGQGSGGYTF.

This clonotype has just a few counts. V is TRBV29-1 and J is TRBJ1-1; no definite D call. Trimming shortened V by 2 bases and J by 0 bases, and 4 bases separated the two germline ends. The V gene's germline CDR1 is SQVTM and CDR2 ANQGSEA. The CDR3 is 12 residues long. CDR3 DNA: TGCAGCGTTGAAAGAATGAACACTGAAGCTTTCTTT. Encoded protein: CSVERMNTEAFF.

The rearrangement uses TRBV4-1 and TRBJ1-4, with 7 bases that match TRBD1. The CDR3 contains 15 residues. The V and J ends lost 4 bases and 4 bases, in that order; junction bases with no gene match: 6. Germline V lookup: CDR1 MGHRA, CDR2 YSYEKL. Written as DNA, the CDR3 is TGCGCCAGCAGCCGTCCCGGGACAGTTAATGAAAAACTGTTTTTT. Its translation is CASSRPGTVNEKLFF.

This rearrangement joins TRBV5-1 to TRBJ1-2, with a weak D call TRBD1 (5 bases). The CDR3 is made up of 14 amino acids. With 0 bases removed from V and 8 bases from J, the gap between germline ends came to 14 bases. Germline V gene lookup returns CDR1 SGHRS and CDR2 YFSETQ. CDR3 amino acids: CASSLEAGSGGYTF. The DNA for the CDR3 is TGCGCCAGCAGCTTGGAGGCAGGGTCGGGAGGCTACACCTTC.

A few counts support this clonotype. CDR3: CASSQFIRGRTGELFF. The CDR3, as DNA: TGTGCCAGCAGCCAATTCATAAGGGGGCGCACCGGGGAGCTGTTTTTT. The chain is built from TRBV14 and TRBJ2-2; 7 positions match TRBD1. J gave up 4 bases and V 2 bases, and 7 bases lay outside the gene matches. Per germline, CDR1 SGHDN and CDR2 FVKESK. This CDR3 is 16 amino acids long.

This clonotype showed up just a few times. The rearrangement uses TRBV6-4 and TRBJ1-5, with unresolved D. The CDR3 runs to 13 residues. The V gene's germline CDR1 is MRHNA and CDR2 SNTAGT. Trimming cost V 5 bases and J 1 base, with 6 bases left between them. The CDR3 region is CASSLESNQPQHF. The CDR3 nucleotides are TGTGCCAGCAGTCTTGAGAGCAATCAGCCCCAGCATTTT.